Following are 17 T cell receptor beta chains from one sample sequenced in a study of T cell repertoires in cytomegalovirus infection. TCRdb reprocessed the reads with MiXCR, giving one entry per CDR3 protein. The sample has about 500,000 distinct CDR3 sequences, 33% seen once. Their antigens remain unidentified. Sequenced material: cultured PBMCs, taken from culture after CMV antigen stimulation. The receptors originated from a human donor in good health (CMV status not recorded). Some clones in this sample may be carry-over from other donors' samples.

This clonotype was found many times. J is TRBJ1-5 and V is TRBV7-8; TRBD1 matches at 8 bases. The CDR3 totals 16 residues. V lost 3 bases, J lost 0 bases, and 4 bases stayed unmatched. Germline V gene sequence: CDR1 SGHVS, CDR2 FQNEAQ. The chain's CDR3 is CASSLTGADSNQPQHF. CDR3 bases: TGTGCCAGCAGCTTGACAGGGGCGGATAGCAATCAGCCCCAGCATTTT. Full variable domain (missing parts from reference TRBV7-8 and TRBJ1-5): GAGVSQSPRYKVAKRGQDVALRCDPISGHVSLFWYQQALGQGPEFLTYFQNEAQLDKSGLPSDRFFAERPEGSVSTLKIQRTQQEDSAVYLCASSLTGADSNQPQHFGDGTRLSIL.

V gene TRBV6-6 combines with J gene TRBJ2-1; no definite D call. V lost 2 bases to trimming and J lost 6 bases, with 5 bases between them. The CDR3 extends over 12 amino acids. CDR1 is MNHNY, CDR2 SVGAGI, per germline (reference sequence). This chain's CDR3 is CASSYRVNEQFF. CDR3 nucleotides: TGTGCCAGCAGTTACAGGGTCAATGAGCAGTTCTTC.

This clonotype was picked up a small number of times. The chain carries TRBV18 and TRBJ1-2; 10 nucleotides agree with TRBD1. V lost 6 bases and J lost 6; bases outside the gene matches: 16. Germline values: CDR1 KGHSH, CDR2 LQKENI. The CDR3 loop spans 17 amino acids. CDR3 region: CASSQNLGTGDANGYTF. The CDR3 DNA follows: TGTGCCAGCTCGCAAAATCTCGGGACAGGGGACGCGAATGGCTACACCTTC.

This sequence joins TRBV20-1 and TRBJ1-2, with TRBD1 matching over 8 bases. Germline assignment: CDR1 DFQATT and CDR2 SNEGSKA (reference sequence). This CDR3 has 13 residues. V lost 6 bases to trimming and J lost 2 bases; unmatched junction nucleotides: 5. Here the CDR3 DNA reads TGCAGTGCCAGCGGACAGGGAAACTATGGCTACACCTTC. It is translated as CSASGQGNYGYTF.

This clonotype was observed a handful of times. The chain is built from TRBV6-2 or TRBV6-3 and TRBJ2-5; tentatively, D is TRBD2 (6 bases). CDR3 size: 12 residues. CDR1 is MNHEY and CDR2 is SVGEGT in the germline V gene. Trimming took 10 bases from V and 5 from J, leaving 14 bases between them. The CDR3 DNA follows: TGTGCCACCCGACACAGCGGGGAGACCCAGTACTTC. It yields the protein CATRHSGETQYF.

This chain links TRBV20-1 with TRBJ1-2, with D hard to call. V lost 3 bases and J lost 0, with 8 bases in between. The CDR3 is made up of 13 amino acids. CDR1 DFQATT and CDR2 SNEGSKA come from the germline V gene (reference sequence). The chain's CDR3 is CSASTTANYGYTF. CDR3 in DNA: TGCAGTGCTAGTACTACCGCTAACTATGGCTACACCTTC.

This clonotype turned up a few times. The V gene is TRBV7-9, the J gene TRBJ1-2, with 7 bases that match TRBD1. The CDR3 is made up of 14 amino acids. Trimming took 5 bases from V and 3 from J; bases not matched to a gene: 6. Germline-derived CDR1 and CDR2 are SEHNR and FQNEAQ (reference sequence). CDR3 protein: CASSRTGVDYGYTF. CDR3 bases: TGTGCCAGCAGCCGAACAGGGGTCGACTATGGCTACACCTTC.

V gene TRBV6-9 combines with J gene TRBJ1-1; tentatively, D is TRBD1 (6 bases). The CDR3 has 17 residues. From germline, CDR1 is MNHGY and CDR2 SVAAGI. Trimming cost V 3 bases and J 3 bases, with 20 bases left between them. The CDR3 bases are TGTGCCAGCAGTTACAGGGATCGTATTGAGGGGGACACTGAAGCTTTCTTT. Translating gives CASSYRDRIEGDTEAFF.

V usage is TRBV24-1 and J usage is TRBJ1-1, with D unclear. CDR1 and CDR2 (germline): KGHDR, SFDVKD. Trimming pared 3 bases from V and 5 bases from J, leaving 9 bases between. The CDR3 contains 13 residues. CDR3 sequence reads: CATSDGWGTEAFF. DNA for the CDR3: TGTGCCACCAGTGATGGGTGGGGAACTGAAGCTTTCTTT.

This clonotype was observed a few times. The chain recombines TRBV20-1 with TRBJ2-7, with TRBD1 as a possible D gene (6 bases). CDR3 length: 14 amino acids. Germline V gene lookup returns CDR1 DFQATT and CDR2 SNEGSKA (reference sequence). The germline V and J ends were trimmed by 0 bases and 2 bases, with 11 bases remaining between them. Written as DNA, the CDR3 is TGCAGTGCTAGAGATAGGGACACCCCCTACGAGCAGTACTTC. Translated, it gives CSARDRDTPYEQYF.

The sample holds many counts of this clonotype. The chain joins TRBV7-2 to TRBJ2-1; 9 bases line up with TRBD1. The germline gives CDR1 SGHTA, CDR2 FQGNSA. The CDR3 has 16 amino acids. The J segment lost 8 bases and the V segment lost 1 base, leaving 9 bases of the junction unmatched. For the CDR3, the DNA is TGTGCCAGCAGCTTAGAAATGGACAGGGGACTCGATGAGCAGTTCTTC. Its protein is CASSLEMDRGLDEQFF.

V usage is TRBV27 and J usage is TRBJ2-7; 12 nucleotides line up with TRBD2. J was trimmed by 2 bases and V by 10 bases; bases with no gene match: 6. The CDR3 loop spans 14 amino acids. Germline assignment: CDR1 MNHEY and CDR2 SMNVEV (reference sequence). CDR3 coding DNA: TGTGCCACTCAACGGACTAGCGGGACCTACGAGCAGTACGTC. It translates to CATQRTSGTYEQYV.

In its sample, this clonotype was seen once. The chain combines TRBV29-1 with TRBJ2-7, with D perhaps assigned TRBD1 or TRBD2 (6 bases each). The CDR3 covers 14 residues. The V end lost 7 bases, the J end lost 6 bases, and 22 bases lay between the germline ends. Germline assignment: CDR1 SQVTM and CDR2 ANQGSEA. CDR3 DNA sequence: TGCAGCGCTGGAGGGGGGACAAGGAGGGCCGAGCAGTACTTC. It is translated as CSAGGGTRRAEQYF.

This clonotype was seen many times. This sequence joins TRBV7-2 and TRBJ1-1; a weak D match, TRBD1 (5 bases). The CDR3 spans 13 residues. The germline CDR1 and CDR2 sequences are SGHTA and FQGNSA. V dropped 5 bases and J dropped 3 bases, with 10 bases sitting between them. CDR3 DNA: TGTGCCAGCAGCAGGGGCCCCTACACTGAAGCTTTCTTT. Translated: CASSRGPYTEAFF.

This chain links TRBV20-1 with TRBJ1-3; the D gene is possibly TRBD1 (6 bases). Germline values: CDR1 DFQATT, CDR2 SNEGSKA (reference sequence). The germline V and J ends were trimmed by 6 bases and 0 bases, with 12 bases remaining between them. There are 14 residues in the CDR3. CDR3 region: CSAQDRLSGNTIYF. The CDR3 region has the DNA TGCAGTGCACAGGACAGACTCTCTGGAAACACCATATATTTT.

Only a few counts were recorded for this clonotype. The chain has TRBV12-3 or TRBV12-4 and TRBJ2-5, with D possibly being TRBD2 (6 bases). The CDR3 is 14 amino acids. Trimming pared 3 bases from V and 5 bases from J, leaving 13 bases between. The CDR3 protein is CASSFSGVVETQYF. The CDR3 DNA reads TGTGCCAGCAGTTTTTCGGGAGTTGTGGAGACCCAGTACTTC.

This clonotype was seen repeatedly, ten times or more. V is TRBV7-2 and J is TRBJ2-3; D may correspond to TRBD1 or TRBD2 (5 bases each). Trimming shortened V by 3 bases and J by 2 bases, and 9 bases separated the two germline ends. The CDR3 has 14 amino acids. CDR1 is SGHTA and CDR2 is FQGNSA in the germline V gene. The CDR3 is CASSLWGNTDTQYF. CDR3 DNA sequence: TGTGCCAGCAGCTTGTGGGGGAACACAGATACGCAGTATTTT.